One and the same sample provided the 12 T cell receptor beta chains below, sequenced in a study of shared clonotypes between healthy human individuals. This table comes from immunoSEQ multiplex PCR, and its TCRdb copy is limited to in-frame clones, with some not included. The data contain about 1.5 million clones, approximately 98% of them seen just once; the ten biggest clones take up around 0.45%. The specimen was naive CD4+ T cells sorted from blood. Subset given: CD45RA+ positively selected. These receptors originate from a man aged 25 to 45 in good health.

The rearrangement joins TRBV5-1 to TRBJ2-6; D could derive from TRBD1 or TRBD2 (5 bases each). This CDR3 comprises 17 residues. Looked up from germline, CDR1 is SGHRS and CDR2 is YFSETQ. V gave up 3 bases and J gave up 0 bases, with 13 bases separating them. The CDR3 protein is CASSSGARNSGANVLTF. CDR3 sequence (DNA): TGCGCCAGCAGCTCCGGGGCGAGAAACTCTGGGGCCAACGTCCTGACTTTC.

J is TRBJ2-6 and V is TRBV6-1; 7 bases agree with TRBD2. V dropped 2 bases and J dropped 0; count of bases not matched to a gene: 4. The CDR3 length is 17 residues. Germline values: CDR1 MNHNS, CDR2 SASEGT. This chain's CDR3 is CASSERLARSGANVLTF. In DNA form, the CDR3 reads TGTGCCAGCAGTGAAAGACTAGCTCGCTCTGGGGCCAACGTCCTGACTTTC.

V is TRBV10-3 and J is TRBJ2-5; D is undetermined. The CDR3 sequence is 13 residues long. The V end was cut by 1 base, the J end by 3 bases, with 6 bases between. Germline values: CDR1 ENHRY, CDR2 SYGVKD. The CDR3 sequence: CAISELSEETQYF. DNA of the CDR3: TGTGCCATCAGTGAGTTGTCAGAAGAGACCCAGTACTTC.

This clone appeared once. The chain couples TRBV5-1 to TRBJ2-3; no clear D. V was clipped by 4 bases and J by 1 base, with 13 bases between them. This CDR3 is built from 15 residues. Per the germline V gene, CDR1 is SGHRS and CDR2 is YFSETQ. This CDR3 is CASSPGPRGTDTQYF. CDR3 sequence (DNA): TGCGCCAGCAGCCCCGGCCCTAGGGGCACAGATACGCAGTATTTT.

J is TRBJ2-1 and V is TRBV10-3; 8 nucleotides match TRBD2. Germline V lookup: CDR1 ENHRY, CDR2 SYGVKD. Germline trimming cut 6 bases from V and 7 bases from J; bases unmatched to any gene: 11. The CDR3 sequence is 15 residues long. CDR3 region: CAIRRTGGPLNEQFF. In DNA form, the CDR3 reads TGTGCCATCAGGCGGACGGGAGGGCCTTTGAATGAGCAGTTCTTC.

V gene TRBV5-4 combines with J gene TRBJ1-1; no reliable D call. CDR3 length: 13 amino acids. The germline V and J ends were trimmed by 2 bases and 5 bases, with 10 bases remaining between them. From germline, CDR1 is SGHNT and CDR2 YYREEE (reference sequence). This chain's CDR3 is CASSFGVLTEAFF. For the CDR3, the DNA is TGTGCCAGCAGCTTCGGTGTTTTGACTGAAGCTTTCTTT.

The V call is TRBV19, the J call TRBJ2-1, with 7 bases lining up with TRBD2. V lost 3 bases to trimming and J lost 6 bases; unmatched junction nucleotides: 11. This CDR3 has 16 residues. From germline, CDR1 is LNHDA and CDR2 SQIVND (reference sequence). Here the CDR3 reads CASSIWAGVELNEQFF. The CDR3 bases are TGTGCCAGTAGTATTTGGGCGGGAGTGGAACTCAATGAGCAGTTCTTC.

The chain has TRBV19 and TRBJ1-4; D remains ambiguous. This CDR3 has 15 amino acids. V was cut by 1 base and J by 8 bases, with 14 bases left in between. Per germline, CDR1 LNHDA and CDR2 SQIVND (reference sequence). The DNA of the CDR3 is TGTGCCAGTAGTATAGCGGAGACCCGAGGGGAAAAACTGTTTTTT. Residues: CASSIAETRGEKLFF.

The chain combines TRBV5-5 with TRBJ2-1; D gene unclear. The CDR3 contains 12 residues. The V and J ends lost 3 bases and 10 bases respectively, with 11 bases between them. The germline gives CDR1 SGHKS, CDR2 YYEKEE (reference sequence). Here the CDR3 reads CASSSVAQEQFF. Here the CDR3 DNA reads TGTGCCAGCAGCTCCGTGGCTCAGGAGCAGTTCTTC.

This chain connects TRBV28 to TRBJ2-7; 11 positions match TRBD2. V dropped 10 bases and J dropped 4; count of bases not matched to a gene: 6. Germline lookup yields CDR1 MDHEN and CDR2 SYDVKM. The CDR3 is 13 residues long. In DNA form, the CDR3 reads TGTGCCACCCTGACTAGCGGGATTTACGAGCAGTACTTC. Translation gives CATLTSGIYEQYF.

This chain links TRBV18 with TRBJ1-1; D gene ambiguous. This CDR3 contains 17 residues. Germline V gene sequence: CDR1 KGHSH, CDR2 LQKENI. The ends were cut back, 2 bases at V and 4 bases at J, with 20 bases in the middle. CDR3 residues: CASSPSGGGGIGTEAFF. CDR3 in DNA: TGTGCCAGCTCACCATCGGGAGGAGGAGGTATTGGCACTGAAGCTTTCTTT.

Turning to this clone: At one end, the junction sequence differs from germline, possibly due to a read error. This chain uses TRBV28 with TRBJ1-1; D call uncertain. CDR1 and CDR2 from the germline V gene are MDHEN and SYDVKM. CDR3 size: 12 residues. The CDR3 protein is CACSSFHTEAFF. The CDR3, as DNA: TGTGCCTGCAGCTCCTTCCACACTGAAGCTTTCTTT.